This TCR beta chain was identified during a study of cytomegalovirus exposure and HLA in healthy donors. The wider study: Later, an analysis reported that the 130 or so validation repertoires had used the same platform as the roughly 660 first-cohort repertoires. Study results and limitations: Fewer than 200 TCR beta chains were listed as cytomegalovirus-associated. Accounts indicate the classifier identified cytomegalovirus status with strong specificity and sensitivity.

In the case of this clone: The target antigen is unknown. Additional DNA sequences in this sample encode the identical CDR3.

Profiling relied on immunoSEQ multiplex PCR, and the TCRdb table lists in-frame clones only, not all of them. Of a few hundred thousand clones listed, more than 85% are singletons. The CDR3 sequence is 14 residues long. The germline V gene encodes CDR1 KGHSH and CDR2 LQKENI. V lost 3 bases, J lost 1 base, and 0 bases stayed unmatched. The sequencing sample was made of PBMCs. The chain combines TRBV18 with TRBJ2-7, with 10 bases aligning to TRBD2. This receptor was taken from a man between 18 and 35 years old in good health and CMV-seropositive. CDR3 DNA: TGTGCCAGCTCACCGGGACTAGCGTCCTACGAGCAGTACTTC. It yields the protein CASSPGLASYEQYF. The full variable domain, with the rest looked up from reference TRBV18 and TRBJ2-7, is NAGVMQNPRHLVRRRGQEARLRCSPMKGHSHVYWYRQLPEEGLKFMVYLQKENIIDESGMPKERFSAEFPKEGPSILRIQQVVRGDSAAYFCASSPGLASYEQYFGPGTRLTVT.